The source of this TCR beta chain is a study of cytomegalovirus exposure and HLA in healthy donors. Findings and caveats of the study: A later analysis showed that HLA-associated TCR beta chains had undergone more clonal expansion than equally common others. Owing to their indistinguishability, certain V segments, notably TRBV6-2 and TRBV6-3, were excluded. Sequences of the TCR beta chain were said to predict the HLA-A and HLA-B alleles of most subjects accurately.

The PCR contained 60 Vbeta and 13 Jbeta primers. Sequenced by immunoSEQ multiplex PCR; TCRdb stores in-frame clones only, minus some. The data contain some 140,000 clones, roughly 80% of them singletons. As to this clone: Its antigen is not known.

V lost 6 bases, J lost 4 bases, and 15 bases lay in between. Germline CDR1 reads LGHNT; CDR2 reads FRNRAP. The CDR3 has 14 residues. The sequenced sample was PBMCs. J is TRBJ1-1 and V is TRBV12-5; D possibly corresponds to TRBD1 (5 bases). This TCR derives from a female donor in good health and CMV-seronegative. The CDR3 bases are TGTGCTAGTGGACGGTCGACAGTTACCACTGAAGCTTTCTTT. This translates into CASGRSTVTTEAFF.